This T cell receptor (beta chain) appears in the sequencing data of a study of T cells after yellow fever vaccination. TCRdb re-analysed the 5' RACE reads in MiXCR, keeping a single row per CDR3 protein. The sample lists over 200,000 distinct CDR3 sequences, around 6.7% occurring once. Study results and limitations: Among primary-vaccination clones, most reappeared after the booster, at just under 98% for CD4 and about 90% for CD8.

This clonotype turned up a few times. Antigen: not known. The V gene's germline CDR1 is DFQATT and CDR2 SNEGSKA (reference sequence). The junction had 7 bases not matched to a gene; V was cut back by 2 bases and J by 8 bases. The length of the CDR3 is 15 residues. The sequenced sample was CD4+ T cells sorted from PBMCs, obtained on the day of the yellow fever booster vaccination. The clonotype originates from a man aged 30 to 45 who received the YFV17D yellow fever vaccine. The chain employs TRBV20-1 and TRBJ2-1; TRBD2 matches at 12 bases. The CDR3 DNA reads as TGCAGTGCTAGACCGACTAGCGGGAGTAAGGATGAGCAGTTCTTC. This translates into CSARPTSGSKDEQFF.